This TCR beta chain was recovered during a study of blood T cell repertoires in COVID-19. At the level of the study: The United States, Italy and Spain provided the acute and convalescent COVID-19 samples. Sample material is recorded as cDNA or gDNA derived from T cells, B-cell-depleted T cells, or PBMCs.

Original processing methods: How many nucleated cells were present was estimated from reference gene primer amplification. TCRdb's table, derived via immunoSEQ multiplex PCR, lists solely in-frame clones and lacks some. That table is the source of V, J and clone size, and D and trimming were worked out from the DNA. Among around 110,000 clones listed, 90% were seen once. With V trimmed by 4 bases and J by 4 bases, 8 bases remained unmatched. The germline CDR1 and CDR2 sequences are SGHRS and YFSETQ. The CDR3 totals 16 residues. The chain combines TRBV5-1 with TRBJ2-1; 10 bases align to TRBD1. Sequenced material: peripheral blood. This sequence was found in a human donor with active COVID-19. The donor label of this sample is uncertain. The CDR3 protein is CASSKTGGEVYNEQFF. Here the CDR3 DNA reads TGCGCCAGCAGCAAGACAGGGGGCGAGGTTTACAATGAGCAGTTCTTC.